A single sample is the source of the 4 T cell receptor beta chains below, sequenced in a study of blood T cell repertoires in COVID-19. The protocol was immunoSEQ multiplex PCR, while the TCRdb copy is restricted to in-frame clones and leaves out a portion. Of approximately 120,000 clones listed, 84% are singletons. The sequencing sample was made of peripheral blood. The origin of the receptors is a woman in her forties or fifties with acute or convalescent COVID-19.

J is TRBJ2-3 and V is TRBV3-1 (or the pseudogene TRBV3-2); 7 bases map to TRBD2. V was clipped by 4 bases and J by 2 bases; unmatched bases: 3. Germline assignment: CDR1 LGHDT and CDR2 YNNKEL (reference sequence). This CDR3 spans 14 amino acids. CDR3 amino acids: CASSPSGNTDTQYF. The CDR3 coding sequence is TGTGCCAGCAGCCCTAGCGGAAACACAGATACGCAGTATTTT.

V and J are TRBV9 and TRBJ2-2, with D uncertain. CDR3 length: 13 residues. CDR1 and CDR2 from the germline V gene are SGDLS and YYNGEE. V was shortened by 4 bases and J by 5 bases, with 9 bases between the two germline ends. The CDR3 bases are TGTGCCAGCAGCCCACACGATACCGGGGAGCTGTTTTTT. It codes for CASSPHDTGELFF.

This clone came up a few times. The CDR3 sequence: CASSLTGQQKFYGYTF. CDR3 in DNA: TGTGCCAGCAGCTTAACGGGACAGCAAAAATTCTATGGCTACACCTTC. V and J are TRBV11-2 and TRBJ1-2, with 7 bases that match TRBD1. The CDR3 totals 16 residues. Germline trimming cut 2 bases from V and 4 bases from J; bases unmatched to any gene: 10. Germline CDR1 SGHAT, CDR2 FQNNGV.

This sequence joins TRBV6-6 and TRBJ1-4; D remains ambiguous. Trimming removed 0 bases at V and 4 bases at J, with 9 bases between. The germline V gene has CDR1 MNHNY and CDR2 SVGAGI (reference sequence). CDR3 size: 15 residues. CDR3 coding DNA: TGTGCCAGCAGTTACTCGGAACGGAGTAATGAAAAACTGTTTTTT. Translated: CASSYSERSNEKLFF.